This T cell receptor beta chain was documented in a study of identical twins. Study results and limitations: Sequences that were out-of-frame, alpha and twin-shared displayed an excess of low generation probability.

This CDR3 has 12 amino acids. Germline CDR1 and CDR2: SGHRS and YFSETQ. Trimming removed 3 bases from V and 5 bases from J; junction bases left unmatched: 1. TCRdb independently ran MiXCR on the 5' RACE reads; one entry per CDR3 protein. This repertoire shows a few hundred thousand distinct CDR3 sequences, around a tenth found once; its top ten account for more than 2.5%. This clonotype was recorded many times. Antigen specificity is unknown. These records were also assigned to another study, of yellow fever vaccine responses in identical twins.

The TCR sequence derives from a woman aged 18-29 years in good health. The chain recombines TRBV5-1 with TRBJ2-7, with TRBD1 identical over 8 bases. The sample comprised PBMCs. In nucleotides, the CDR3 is TGCGCCAGCAGCTGGACAGGGAACGAGCAGTACTTC. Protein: CASSWTGNEQYF.